This TCR beta chain was sequenced during a study of blood T cell repertoires in COVID-19. Across the whole study: There were acute and convalescent COVID-19 samples, and they came from the United States, Italy and Spain. PBMCs, B-cell-depleted T cells, or T cells were the source of the cDNA or gDNA that made up the material.

In the authors' methods: Reference gene primer amplification yielded estimated nucleated cell counts. Profiling relied on immunoSEQ multiplex PCR, and the TCRdb table lists in-frame clones only, not all of them. V and J calls and clone size are those listed in that table; D and trimming were worked out from the DNA. The sample records fewer than 70,000 clones, 90% being singletons. This sequence was found in a woman of 80 years or more with active COVID-19. The source material was peripheral blood.

CDR3 DNA sequence: TGCGCCAGCCTCAAGCAGGGGGGCATTGGTGATACGCAGTATTTT. This gives the protein CASLKQGGIGDTQYF. V gene TRBV5-1 combines with J gene TRBJ2-3, with D possibly TRBD1 on 7 matching bases. This CDR3 region has 15 residues. Trimming took off 7 bases at V and 6 bases at J, with 21 bases between the two ends. The germline gives CDR1 SGHRS, CDR2 YFSETQ.